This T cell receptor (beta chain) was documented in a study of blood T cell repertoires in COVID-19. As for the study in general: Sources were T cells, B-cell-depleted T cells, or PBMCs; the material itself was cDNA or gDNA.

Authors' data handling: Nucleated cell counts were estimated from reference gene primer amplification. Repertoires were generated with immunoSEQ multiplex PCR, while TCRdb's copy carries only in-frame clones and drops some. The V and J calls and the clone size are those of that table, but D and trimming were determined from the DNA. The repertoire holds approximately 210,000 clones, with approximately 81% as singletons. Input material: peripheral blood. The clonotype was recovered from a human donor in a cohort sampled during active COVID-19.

The CDR3 loop is CASRQGSGELFF. CDR3 nucleotide sequence: TGTGCCAGCAGACAGGGTTCCGGGGAGCTGTTTTTT. J is TRBJ2-2 and V is TRBV3-1 (or the pseudogene TRBV3-2); perhaps TRBD1 as D (6 bases). With 6 bases removed from V and 6 bases from J, the gap between germline ends came to 8 bases. CDR3 size: 12 residues. Looked up from germline, CDR1 is LGHDT and CDR2 is YNNKEL (reference sequence).